These 22 T cell receptor beta chains share one sample of origin, sequenced in a study of cytomegalovirus exposure and HLA in healthy donors. Primers included in the PCR were 60 Vbeta and 13 Jbeta primers. Here immunoSEQ multiplex PCR was the method, and the copy in TCRdb shows in-frame clones only, minus some. The sample holds around 130,000 clones, 75% seen once. Sequenced material: PBMCs. The receptors shown here come from a woman aged 40 to 50 in good health and CMV-seropositive.

The CDR3, as DNA: TGTGCCAGCAGCGCCCCTACCGGGACAGCCCCCTACGAGCAGTACTTC. Translation gives CASSAPTGTAPYEQYF. The chain uses TRBV9 and TRBJ2-7; 7 positions match TRBD1. V gave up 3 bases and J gave up 2 bases; unmatched junction bases: 11. The CDR3 runs 16 residues. The germline gives CDR1 SGDLS, CDR2 YYNGEE.

The CDR3 region is CASRGHSYEQYF. The CDR3 nucleotides read TGTGCCAGCAGGGGACACTCCTACGAGCAGTACTTC. The V gene is TRBV6-1, the J gene TRBJ2-7; possible D gene TRBD1, 6 bases. Trimming stripped 6 bases from V and 0 bases from J, with 6 bases between. The germline V gene encodes CDR1 MNHNS and CDR2 SASEGT. This CDR3 contains 12 residues.

The sample holds a few counts of this clone. The V gene is TRBV28, the J gene TRBJ2-5, with 8 bases fitting TRBD1. CDR1 and CDR2 from the germline V gene are MDHEN and SYDVKM. After removal of 8 bases from V and 1 base from J, the junction contained 9 bases not matched to a gene. The CDR3 consists of 15 residues. Here the CDR3 reads CASQTRQGIQETQYF. Written as DNA, the CDR3 is TGTGCCAGCCAAACCAGACAGGGGATCCAAGAGACCCAGTACTTC.

The chain is built from TRBV10-1 and TRBJ2-7; possibly TRBD1 for D (7 bases). This CDR3 spans 13 amino acids. V lost 8 bases and J 2 bases, leaving 13 bases between the germline ends. Germline CDR1 WNHNN, CDR2 SYGVQD (reference sequence). The CDR3 here is CASQGGGAYEQYF. As DNA, the CDR3 is TGCGCCAGCCAAGGAGGGGGCGCCTACGAGCAGTACTTC.

The chain employs TRBV5-1 and TRBJ2-5; TRBD1 is a possible D gene (6 bases). With the DNA end fitting TRBJ2-7 better, the J assignment may be wrong. The CDR3 has 14 residues. Germline CDR1 and CDR2: SGHRS and YFSETQ. As DNA, the CDR3 is TGCGCCAGCAGCTTTAGAGGGGGTTCCAACGAGCAGTACTTC. Translated, it gives CASSFRGGSNEQYF.

This sequence joins TRBV21-1 and TRBJ1-1; the table assigns TRBD1, which was not confirmed against the DNA. TRBV21-1 has pseudogene status. This CDR3 contains 12 residues. The CDR3 DNA is TGTGCCAGCGGGCACCCGAACACTGAAGCTTTCTTT. Its translation: CASGHPNTEAFF.

CDR3 DNA sequence: TGTGCCAGCAGCTTGACAGGGGGCGTTAACGAAAAACTGTTTTTT. Translation gives CASSLTGGVNEKLFF. This chain links TRBV5-4 with TRBJ1-4; 9 bases align to TRBD1. This CDR3 comprises 15 residues. Germline V gene lookup returns CDR1 SGHNT and CDR2 YYREEE (reference sequence). Trimming cost V 1 base and J 8 bases; bases outside gene matches: 6. Drawing the rest from reference TRBV5-4 and TRBJ1-4, the complete variable domain is ETGVTQSPTHLIKTRGQQVTLRCSSQSGHNTVSWYQQALGQGPQFIFQYYREEENGRGNFPPRFSGLQFPNYSSELNVNALELDDSALYLCASSLTGGVNEKLFFGSGTQLSVL.

This chain joins TRBV30 and TRBJ1-2, with D hard to call. Trimming took 0 bases from V and 2 from J, leaving 13 bases between them. Looked up from germline, CDR1 is GTSNPN and CDR2 is SVGIG (reference sequence). CDR3 size: 15 residues. The CDR3 loop is CAWSVLVVPNYGYTF. The CDR3, as DNA: TGTGCCTGGAGTGTACTGGTTGTACCGAACTATGGCTACACCTTC.

V and J are TRBV9 and TRBJ2-2; 12 nucleotides line up with TRBD2. The CDR3 is 16 residues long. CDR1 is SGDLS, CDR2 YYNGEE, per germline. V trimming: 3 bases; J trimming: 3 bases; junction bases outside the gene matches: 3. The CDR3 spells CASSGLAGGDTGELFF. For the CDR3, the DNA is TGTGCCAGCAGCGGCCTAGCGGGAGGGGACACCGGGGAGCTGTTTTTT.

The chain combines TRBV6-5 with TRBJ2-7; possibly TRBD1 for D (5 bases). The germline gives CDR1 MNHEY, CDR2 SVGAGI. This CDR3 is built from 14 residues. V was cut by 2 bases and J by 3 bases, with 11 bases left in between. CDR3 region: CASSYTGSNYEQYF. CDR3 coding DNA: TGTGCCAGCAGTTACACAGGAAGCAACTACGAGCAGTACTTC.

The chain employs TRBV6-5 and TRBJ1-1; D not resolved. Germline V gives CDR1 MNHEY, CDR2 SVGAGI. The V and J ends lost 0 bases and 1 base respectively, with 12 bases between them. The CDR3 has 16 residues. CDR3 coding DNA: TGTGCCAGCAGTTACTCCCCGGGGAAGAGGAACACTGAAGCTTTCTTT. Its translation is CASSYSPGKRNTEAFF.

The gene calls are TRBV4-2 and TRBJ2-2; TRBD1 matches at 9 bases. The junction had 7 bases not matched to a gene; V was cut back by 1 base and J by 7 bases. Germline V CDR1 and CDR2: LGHNA, YNFKEQ. This CDR3 comprises 16 residues. CDR3 DNA: TGTGCCAGCAGCCAAGTGAGACAGGGGGAGGGCGGGGAGCTGTTTTTT. This translates into CASSQVRQGEGGELFF.

For this clone: The junction and the germline gene differ at one end; a read error may be behind it. This chain uses TRBV4-2 with TRBJ1-5, with a tentative D call TRBD1 (6 bases). The CDR3 spans 12 residues. From germline, CDR1 is LGHNA and CDR2 YNFKEQ. The CDR3, as DNA: TGTGCCAGCAGACAGGGCAACCAGCCCCAGCATTTT. Protein sequence: CASRQGNQPQHF.

The V and J genes are TRBV6-1 and TRBJ2-5, with 9 bases lining up with TRBD1. J lost 5 bases, V lost 4 bases, and 8 bases had no gene match. Germline assignment: CDR1 MNHNS and CDR2 SASEGT. The CDR3 sequence is 15 residues long. The CDR3 protein is CASSGRDRVRETQYF. CDR3 DNA: TGTGCCAGCAGTGGTCGGGACAGGGTTCGGGAGACCCAGTACTTC.

This sequence joins TRBV2 and TRBJ2-7, with a possible D match to TRBD2 (5 bases). Germline CDR1 reads SNHLY; CDR2 reads FYNNEI. Trimming left V 3 bases short and J 0 bases short, with 9 bases between. The length of the CDR3 is 14 residues. The CDR3 protein is CASSDGLGSYEQYF. The CDR3 nucleotides are TGTGCCAGCAGTGACGGACTGGGCTCCTACGAGCAGTACTTC.

The rearrangement uses TRBV7-2 and TRBJ2-7, with D possibly being TRBD1 (6 bases). The length of the CDR3 is 15 residues. V was pared by 4 bases and J by 2 bases, with 15 bases between. Germline loops: CDR1 SGHTA, CDR2 FQGNSA. Here the CDR3 DNA reads TGTGCCAGCAGCTATCTACAGGGCCAAGCCTACGAGCAGTACTTC. Translated, it gives CASSYLQGQAYEQYF.

The rearrangement uses TRBV11-1 and TRBJ2-2; D might be TRBD2 (6 bases). The germline V gene encodes CDR1 SGHAT and CDR2 FQDESV (reference sequence). Trimming stripped 4 bases from V and 1 base from J, with 7 bases between. The CDR3 length is 14 residues. CDR3 sequence reads: CASSWGENTGELFF. CDR3 coding DNA: TGTGCCAGCAGCTGGGGGGAGAACACCGGGGAGCTGTTTTTT.

V gene TRBV5-6 combines with J gene TRBJ1-4; no clear D gene. CDR1 is SGHDT and CDR2 is YYEEEE in the germline V gene. The CDR3 is made up of 15 amino acids. The V end was cut by 4 bases, the J end by 8 bases, with 18 bases between. Here the CDR3 reads CASSPAGPRREKLFF. For the CDR3, the DNA is TGTGCCAGCAGCCCGGCGGGTCCCAGGCGGGAAAAACTGTTTTTT. Supplemented by reference TRBV5-6 and TRBJ1-4, the full variable domain reads DAGVTQSPTHLIKTRGQQVTLRCSPKSGHDTVSWYQQALGQGPQFIFQYYEEEERQRGNFPDRFSGHQFPNYSSELNVNALLLGDSALYLCASSPAGPRREKLFFGSGTQLSVL.

The rearrangement uses TRBV29-1 and TRBJ2-7, with TRBD1 as a possible D gene (6 bases). The CDR3 loop spans 13 amino acids. Trimming left V 7 bases short and J 3 bases short, with 16 bases between. The germline V gene has CDR1 SQVTM and CDR2 ANQGSEA. The chain's CDR3 is CSAQTGSRYEQYF. CDR3 coding DNA: TGCAGCGCCCAGACAGGTTCTCGCTACGAGCAGTACTTC.

This clone turned up a few times. The chain is built from TRBV19 and TRBJ1-1, with D unclear. This CDR3 comprises 15 residues. Germline CDR1 reads LNHDA; CDR2 reads SQIVND (reference sequence). Trimming cost V 9 bases and J 1 base, with 18 bases left between them. The chain's CDR3 is CASSPRDKSNTEAFF. The CDR3 nucleotides read TGTGCCAGCAGCCCTCGCGACAAATCGAACACTGAAGCTTTCTTT.

This sequence joins TRBV28 and TRBJ1-6; D is perhaps TRBD1 (6 bases). The CDR3 covers 15 residues. Trimming left V 5 bases short and J 2 bases short, with 10 bases between. Germline CDR1 is MDHEN and CDR2 is SYDVKM. The CDR3 DNA reads TGTGCCAGCAGTCCCGGGACACCCTATAATTCACCCCTCCACTTT. Protein product: CASSPGTPYNSPLHF.

V usage is TRBV11-1 and J usage is TRBJ2-3; weak D call: TRBD1 (6 bases). Per the germline V gene, CDR1 is SGHAT and CDR2 is FQDESV (reference sequence). V shed 2 bases and J shed 6 bases, with 12 bases lying between them. The CDR3 contains 14 residues. The CDR3 nucleotides are TGTGCCAGCAGCTTAATAATGGACAGCGATACGCAGTATTTT. It is translated as CASSLIMDSDTQYF.